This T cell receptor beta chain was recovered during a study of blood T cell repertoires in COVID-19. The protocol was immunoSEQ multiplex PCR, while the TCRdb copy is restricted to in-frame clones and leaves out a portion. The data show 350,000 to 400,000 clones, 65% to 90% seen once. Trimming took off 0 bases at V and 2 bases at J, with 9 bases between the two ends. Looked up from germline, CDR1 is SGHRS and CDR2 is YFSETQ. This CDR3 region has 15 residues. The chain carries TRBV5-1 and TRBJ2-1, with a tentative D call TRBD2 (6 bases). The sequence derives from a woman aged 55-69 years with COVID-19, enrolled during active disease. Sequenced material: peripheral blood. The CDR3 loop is CASSLEAGPYNEQFF. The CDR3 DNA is TGCGCCAGCAGCTTGGAGGCGGGGCCCTACAATGAGCAGTTCTTC.